This TCR beta chain derives from a study of blood T cell repertoires in COVID-19. Data came from immunoSEQ multiplex PCR; TCRdb stores just in-frame clones and leaves some out. The table records 150,000 or so clones, approximately 83% of them present only once. The CDR3 sequence is 13 residues long. Trimming took 5 bases from V and 10 from J, leaving 18 bases between them. Germline V gives CDR1 SQVTM, CDR2 ANQGSEA. The material sequenced was peripheral blood. The TCR comes from a woman in her fifties or sixties with acute or convalescent COVID-19. The J gene is TRBJ1-3, the V gene TRBV29-1; D might be TRBD1 (5 bases). CDR3 sequence: CSVSQGGERTIYF. The CDR3 bases are TGCAGCGTTAGCCAGGGTGGGGAACGAACCATATATTTT.